This T cell receptor beta chain appears in the sequencing data of a study of T cells in women clearing cervical HPV infection. Measured with immunoSEQ multiplex PCR; TCRdb has only the in-frame clones, and not every one. Its table lists 45,000 to 55,000 clones. The clonotype was recovered from a woman between 18 and 75 years old with a cervical HPV16 infection that either progressed to CIN3+ or cleared (not recorded which). Input material: blood buffy coat.

Partial CDR3 DNA: TGCAGCGTCCGCCAGGGAAACTACGAG. Protein product: CSVRQGNYE. The whole CDR3 protein reads CSVRQGNYEQYF. This sequence joins TRBV29-1 and TRBJ2-7, with D perhaps matching TRBD1 (5 bases). The CDR3 end lies 3 residues beyond the end of the read and is filled in from the germline J gene. Per germline, CDR1 SQVTM and CDR2 ANQGSEA. Trimming stripped 6 bases from V and 3 bases from J, with 12 bases between. The CDR3 loop spans 12 amino acids.